The clone carrying this TCR beta chain was observed many times. This record comes from a study of regulatory T cells in long-lasting Graves disease. Trimming left V 2 bases short and J 0 bases short, with 12 bases between. The CDR3 covers 16 residues. The germline V gene has CDR1 MDHEN and CDR2 SYDVKM. For TCR beta, libraries came from iRepertoire HTBI primers and Arm-PCR of CDR3 regions. TCRdb called the multiplex PCR reads again in MiXCR, with one record for every CDR3 protein. The sample consists of around 420,000 distinct CDR3 sequences, about 15% of them appearing once. Documented time point: newly diagnosed GD, antithyroid drugs for less than 3 months. PBMC-extracted RNA yielded the TCR library. These data also formed part of another study, on T cells in Graves' hyperthyroidism and ophthalmopathy. From that second work: Any patient presenting with uncontrolled infection, other autoimmune disease, pregnancy or lactation was left out. When the TCR CDR3 underwent first-round RT-PCR, the HTBI primer set was used. Also found in blood were most expanded thyroid clonotypes above 0.001.

Sequences were derived from peripheral blood mononuclear cells (PBMCs), sampled at new diagnosis, from a patient treated with antithyroid drugs. The TCR comes from a middle-aged woman with Graves disease. The chain combines TRBV28 with TRBJ2-3; D remains unclear. CDR3 in amino acids: CASSLRITPSTDTQYF. CDR3 coding DNA: TGTGCCAGCAGTTTACGGATTACCCCAAGCACAGATACGCAGTATTTT.